This TCR beta chain was captured in a study of shared T cell receptors in the human thymus. Repertoires were generated with immunoSEQ multiplex PCR, while TCRdb's copy carries only in-frame clones and drops some. In the table there are hundreds of thousands of clones, around three quarters of which are singletons. Germline V gives CDR1 SGHTA, CDR2 FQGNSA. V shed 5 bases and J 0 bases; nucleotides not matched to a gene: 15. This CDR3 is built from 19 residues. The same sample was also studied in work on human thymus T cells. That source adds: Apparent bias marked the V and J gene usage of thymic and blood repertoires.

The sequence derives from a boy in the first two years of life with a congenital heart defect. This chain connects TRBV7-2 to TRBJ2-3; 9 bases agree with TRBD2. What was sequenced was thymocytes. As DNA, the CDR3 is TGTGCCAGCAGCCCCAAGGGGCTAGCGGGATTTCCTAGCACAGATACGCAGTATTTT. Translated, it gives CASSPKGLAGFPSTDTQYF.